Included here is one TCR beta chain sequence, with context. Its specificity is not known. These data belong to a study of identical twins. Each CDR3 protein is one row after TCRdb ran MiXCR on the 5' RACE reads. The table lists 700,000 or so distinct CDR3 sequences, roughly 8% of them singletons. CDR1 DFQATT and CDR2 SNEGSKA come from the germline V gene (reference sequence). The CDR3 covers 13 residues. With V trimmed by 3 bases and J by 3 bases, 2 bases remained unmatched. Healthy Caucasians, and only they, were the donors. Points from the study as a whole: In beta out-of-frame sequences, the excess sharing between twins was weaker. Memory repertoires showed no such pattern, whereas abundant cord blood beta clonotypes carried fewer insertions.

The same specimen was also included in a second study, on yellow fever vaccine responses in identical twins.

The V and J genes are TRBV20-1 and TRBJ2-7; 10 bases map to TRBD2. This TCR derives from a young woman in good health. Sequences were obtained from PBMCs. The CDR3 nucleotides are TGCAGTGCTAGGGCTAGCGGGGGCTACGAGCAGTACTTC. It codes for CSARASGGYEQYF.